What follows are 26 T cell receptor beta chains derived from one specimen sequenced in a study of OX40 agonist ivuxolimab in advanced cancers. Sequencing used immunoSEQ multiplex PCR; TCRdb keeps in-frame clones, though not all of them. The table includes tens of thousands of clones, roughly nine tenths detected once. The sequences come from CD4+ or CD8+ T cells sorted from blood, collected in a trial of the OX40 agonist ivuxolimab. These receptors were obtained from an adult with an advanced solid tumor such as melanoma, head and neck, liver or kidney cancer.

The V call is TRBV13, the J call TRBJ2-7, with TRBD2 matching over 10 bases. The CDR3 is made up of 18 amino acids. J gave up 6 bases and V 0 bases, and 14 bases lay outside the gene matches. Germline values: CDR1 PRHDT, CDR2 FYEKMQ (reference sequence). CDR3 in amino acids: CASSLGLRRASGSSEQYF. The CDR3 DNA reads TGTGCCAGCAGCTTAGGCCTAAGGAGGGCTAGCGGGAGCTCCGAGCAGTACTTC.

The gene calls are TRBV5-5 and TRBJ2-1, with 14 bases lining up with TRBD2. Germline V CDR1 and CDR2: SGHKS, YYEKEE (reference sequence). With V trimmed by 4 bases and J by 7 bases, 7 bases remained unmatched. The CDR3 totals 16 residues. CDR3 coding DNA: TGTGCCAGCAGCGGGGGACTAGCGGGAGCTAGGAATGAGCAGTTCTTC. Encoded protein: CASSGGLAGARNEQFF.

V usage is TRBV29-1 and J usage is TRBJ1-5; TRBD1 agrees at 8 bases. The CDR3 length is 12 residues. Germline V CDR1 and CDR2: SQVTM, ANQGSEA. After removal of 4 bases from V and 6 bases from J, the junction contained 2 bases not matched to a gene. The CDR3 nucleotides are TGCAGCGTTGGAGACAGGGGTCAGCCCCAGCATTTT. Its translation: CSVGDRGQPQHF.

The chain uses TRBV2 and TRBJ2-3; the D is unclear. CDR1 SNHLY and CDR2 FYNNEI come from the germline V gene. There are 15 residues in the CDR3. Deletions cut 3 bases from V and 4 bases from J, with 14 bases between. CDR3 sequence: CASSEGSGRSDTQYF. The CDR3 DNA sequence: TGTGCCAGCAGTGAGGGTTCAGGTAGGTCAGATACGCAGTATTTT. The full variable domain, in which reference TRBV2 and TRBJ2-3 provide the parts outside the CDR3, is EPEVTQTPSHQVTQMGQEVILRCVPISNHLYFYWYRQILGQKVEFLVSFYNNEISEKSEIFDDQFSVERPDGSNFTLKIRSTKLEDSAMYFCASSEGSGRSDTQYFGPGTRLTVL.

The chain links TRBV18 to TRBJ2-7; no clear D. V lost 2 bases and J 1 base, leaving 6 bases between the germline ends. The CDR3 consists of 13 residues. CDR1 is KGHSH, CDR2 LQKENI, per germline. As DNA, the CDR3 is TGTGCCAGCTCACCAAGTCCTTCCTACGAGCAGTACTTC. Encoded protein: CASSPSPSYEQYF.

This clone appeared a few times. V and J are TRBV4-3 and TRBJ2-3; no reliable D call. The length of the CDR3 is 13 residues. V lost 4 bases and J lost 5, with 10 bases in between. Looked up from germline, CDR1 is LGHNA and CDR2 is YSLEER. Here the CDR3 reads CASSPGRQDTQYF. CDR3 DNA: TGCGCCAGCAGCCCGGGCAGACAAGATACGCAGTATTTT.

The J gene is TRBJ1-1, the V gene TRBV9, with D uncertain. The germline gives CDR1 SGDLS, CDR2 YYNGEE. The CDR3 is made up of 13 amino acids. Trimming took 0 bases from V and 1 from J, leaving 4 bases between them. In DNA form, the CDR3 reads TGTGCCAGCAGCGTAGTCTGGAACACTGAAGCTTTCTTT. Translated, it gives CASSVVWNTEAFF. The variable domain in full, with the rest retrieved from reference TRBV9 and TRBJ1-1, is DSGVTQTPKHLITATGQRVTLRCSPRSGDLSVYWYQQSLDQGLQFLIQYYNGEERAKGNILERFSAQQFPDLHSELNLSSLELGDSALYFCASSVVWNTEAFFGQGTRLTVV.

V is TRBV7-2 and J is TRBJ2-7; D uncertain. CDR1 SGHTA and CDR2 FQGNSA come from the germline V gene. V was trimmed by 4 bases and J by 3 bases, leaving 10 bases between them. This CDR3 has 13 amino acids. The CDR3 spells CASSSRRDYEQYF. CDR3 bases: TGTGCCAGCAGCTCTCGGCGAGACTACGAGCAGTACTTC.

The genes are TRBV30 and TRBJ1-5, with D unresolved. The length of the CDR3 is 13 residues. Trimming removed 5 bases from V and 3 bases from J, with 11 bases in between. The germline gives CDR1 GTSNPN, CDR2 SVGIG (reference sequence). The CDR3: CAWAPGDNQPQHF. The CDR3 DNA sequence: TGTGCCTGGGCCCCCGGGGACAATCAGCCCCAGCATTTT.

In its sample, this clone was seen once. This chain joins TRBV7-9 and TRBJ2-3, with 10 bases fitting TRBD1. This CDR3 is 15 amino acids long. Germline V gene lookup returns CDR1 SEHNR and CDR2 FQNEAQ (reference sequence). Trimming at V came to 5 bases and at J to 4 bases, leaving 6 bases not matched to a gene. CDR3 DNA sequence: TGTGCCAGCAGCGAGGGGACAGGGGTACCAGATACGCAGTATTTT. It specifies CASSEGTGVPDTQYF.

The sample holds a few counts of this clone. The chain combines TRBV19 with TRBJ1-5, with 8 positions matching TRBD1. V lost 8 bases to trimming and J lost 0 bases; unmatched junction nucleotides: 12. This CDR3 comprises 17 residues. CDR1 is LNHDA, CDR2 SQIVND, per germline (reference sequence). This chain's CDR3 is CASHSTGDPYSNQPQHF. The CDR3 coding sequence is TGTGCCAGTCATTCGACAGGGGATCCCTATAGCAATCAGCCCCAGCATTTT.

The V gene is TRBV29-1, the J gene TRBJ2-7; no clear D gene. CDR1 is SQVTM, CDR2 ANQGSEA, per germline. The CDR3 totals 16 residues. Trimming took off 4 bases at V and 2 bases at J, with 21 bases between the two ends. The DNA of the CDR3 is TGCAGCGTTGGAAAGAGAGATGTCGCGTCTACCTACGAGCAGTACTTC. Protein: CSVGKRDVASTYEQYF.

V usage is TRBV27 and J usage is TRBJ2-7; 7 bases map to TRBD1. Germline CDR1 MNHEY, CDR2 SMNVEV (reference sequence). The CDR3 is made up of 14 amino acids. Trimming took 3 bases from V and 9 from J; bases not matched to a gene: 11. The CDR3: CASSFLGQPLRQYF. The CDR3, as DNA: TGTGCCAGCAGTTTCTTGGGACAGCCCCTCCGGCAGTACTTC.

The chain couples TRBV7-2 to TRBJ2-7, with 7 positions matching TRBD1. CDR1 is SGHTA and CDR2 is FQGNSA in the germline V gene. V trimming: 1 base; J trimming: 1 base; junction bases outside the gene matches: 13. This CDR3 region has 18 residues. For the CDR3, the DNA is TGTGCCAGCAGCTTAGTTATTGCGCGAGGGGGCATTTCCTACGAGCAGTACTTC. It translates to CASSLVIARGGISYEQYF.

The gene calls are TRBV6-4 and TRBJ2-1; D might be TRBD1 or TRBD2, each matching 5 bases. Looked up from germline, CDR1 is MRHNA and CDR2 is SNTAGT. Trimming stripped 6 bases from V and 7 bases from J, with 19 bases between. This CDR3 has 15 residues. As DNA, the CDR3 is TGTGCCAGCAGCCCCACCGGGACGGAGGTTAATGAGCAGTTCTTC. This sequence encodes CASSPTGTEVNEQFF.

The CDR3 region has the DNA TGTGCCAGCAGGCCTCTAACCGGGACACCTCCCTACGAGCAGTACTTC. Protein product: CASRPLTGTPPYEQYF. The J gene is TRBJ2-7, the V gene TRBV28; maybe TRBD1 (6 bases). This CDR3 spans 16 amino acids. Germline CDR1 and CDR2: MDHEN and SYDVKM. Trimming removed 6 bases from V and 2 bases from J, with 20 bases in between.

The V call is TRBV2, the J call TRBJ2-4; perhaps TRBD1 as D (6 bases). Germline loops: CDR1 SNHLY, CDR2 FYNNEI. The CDR3 consists of 13 residues. The germline V and J ends were trimmed by 4 bases and 4 bases, with 8 bases remaining between them. CDR3 loop: CASSAGAKNIQYF. The CDR3 DNA reads as TGTGCCAGCAGTGCAGGGGCTAAAAACATTCAGTACTTC.

This clone showed up just a few times. The CDR3 nucleotides are TGTGCCAGCAGCGCAACAGGGGGCTGGAGCTCCTACGAGCAGTACTTC. This encodes CASSATGGWSSYEQYF. The chain has TRBV9 and TRBJ2-7, with 9 bases that match TRBD1. The CDR3 has 16 amino acids. Germline V gene sequence: CDR1 SGDLS, CDR2 YYNGEE. V shed 3 bases and J 0 bases; nucleotides not matched to a gene: 7.

The chain links TRBV18 to TRBJ1-4; D remains unclear. CDR1 and CDR2 (germline): KGHSH, LQKENI. The CDR3 totals 13 residues. Trimming shortened V by 3 bases and J by 7 bases, and 9 bases separated the two germline ends. CDR3: CASSPNSREKLFF. In DNA, the CDR3 is TGTGCCAGCTCACCTAACAGTCGTGAAAAACTGTTTTTT.

DNA of the CDR3: TGCGCCAGCAGCCAAGAACTAGCGGGGGGCACAGATACGCAGTATTTT. This encodes CASSQELAGGTDTQYF. The genes are TRBV4-3 and TRBJ2-3, with 11 bases that match TRBD2. The CDR3 runs to 16 residues. Germline assignment: CDR1 LGHNA and CDR2 YSLEER. J gave up 1 base and V 0 bases, and 0 bases lay outside the gene matches.

The gene calls are TRBV7-2 and TRBJ1-1, with a weak D call TRBD1 (5 bases). CDR1 and CDR2 (germline): SGHTA, FQGNSA. V lost 8 bases and J 0 bases, leaving 10 bases between the germline ends. The CDR3 consists of 13 residues. The CDR3 DNA sequence: TGTGCCAGCTCGGGACGGATGAACACTGAAGCTTTCTTT. Translating it yields CASSGRMNTEAFF.

The chain is built from TRBV4-1 and TRBJ2-3, with D tentatively TRBD2 (6 bases). The CDR3 consists of 15 residues. V dropped 0 bases and J dropped 10 bases, with 17 bases sitting between them. Germline loops: CDR1 MGHRA, CDR2 YSYEKL. The CDR3 sequence: CASSQDPGATSAQYF. The CDR3 region has the DNA TGCGCCAGCAGCCAAGACCCGGGAGCCACGTCTGCGCAGTATTTT.

This clone was counted once. V usage is TRBV7-8 and J usage is TRBJ2-5; D is unresolved. The germline V gene has CDR1 SGHVS and CDR2 FQNEAQ. The CDR3 is made up of 11 amino acids. Trimming stripped 3 bases from V and 3 bases from J, with 2 bases between. This CDR3 reads CASSFKETQYF. CDR3 DNA sequence: TGTGCCAGCAGCTTCAAAGAGACCCAGTACTTC.

This clone was observed a few times. The chain uses TRBV18 and TRBJ2-7; 8 bases are a match to TRBD1. Germline CDR1 and CDR2: KGHSH and LQKENI. After removal of 8 bases from V and 3 bases from J, the junction contained 9 bases not matched to a gene. The CDR3 runs 14 residues. This chain's CDR3 is CASGTGTGHYEQYF. The CDR3, as DNA: TGTGCCAGCGGAACCGGGACAGGTCACTACGAGCAGTACTTC.

This clone was found once. This sequence joins TRBV7-9 and TRBJ1-2; TRBD1 matches at 9 bases. The CDR3 runs 15 residues. In germline, CDR1 is SEHNR, CDR2 FQNEAQ (reference sequence). Germline trimming cut 1 base from V and 2 bases from J; bases unmatched to any gene: 2. The CDR3 is CASSLEDRGNYGYTF. CDR3 in DNA: TGTGCCAGCAGCTTAGAAGACAGGGGGAACTATGGCTACACCTTC.

The chain has TRBV30 and TRBJ2-2, with unresolved D. The germline V gene has CDR1 GTSNPN and CDR2 SVGIG (reference sequence). The CDR3 is 11 residues long. Deletions cut 4 bases from V and 3 bases from J, with 3 bases between. DNA for the CDR3: TGTGCCTGGAAATACACCGGGGAGCTGTTTTTT. Translation: CAWKYTGELFF. Combining the CDR3 with reference TRBV30 and TRBJ2-2 gives the whole variable domain SQTIHQWPATLVQPVGSPLSLECTVEGTSNPNLYWYRQAAGRGLQLLFYSVGIGQISSEVPQNLSASRPQDRQFILSSKKLLLSDSGFYLCAWKYTGELFFGEGSRLTVL.